This is a list of T cell receptor beta chains from one sample in a study of OX40 agonist ivuxolimab in advanced cancers. The repertoire was sequenced with immunoSEQ multiplex PCR; TCRdb's copy has only in-frame clones and lacks some. The sample yields 100,000 or so clones, approximately 90% seen once. The sample in question was CD4+ or CD8+ T cells sorted from blood, obtained in a trial of the OX40 agonist ivuxolimab. The receptors originated from an adult with an advanced solid tumor such as melanoma, head and neck, liver or kidney cancer. The CDR3 runs from the conserved cysteine through the conserved F or W. D genes are given only for firm matches. Clone size is shown for a subset of rows, as once, few, many or a class of expanded clone.

CASSPDRTKYEQYF	TGCGCCAGCAGCCCGGACAGGACCAAATACGAGCAGTACTTC	TRBD1	TRBV5-1	-	TRBJ2-7
CASSPRLAGEQFF	TGTGCCAGCAGCCCGCGACTAGCAGGTGAGCAGTTCTTC	TRBD2	TRBV7-2	-	TRBJ2-1
CASSATGQGTKQYF	TGTGCCAGCAGCGCCACAGGACAGGGGACGAAGCAGTACTTC	TRBD1	TRBV9	-	TRBJ2-7
CASSLTGTDNQPQHF	TGCGCCAGCAGCTTGACCGGGACAGACAATCAGCCCCAGCATTTT	TRBD1	TRBV5-1	few	TRBJ1-5
CASSISGTSGSGQETQYF	TGTGCCAGCAGCATCTCCGGGACTAGCGGGAGCGGACAAGAGACCCAGTACTTC	TRBD2	TRBV9	once	TRBJ2-5
CASSYATTGTGYEQYF	TGTGCCAGCAGTTACGCTACCACCGGGACAGGCTACGAGCAGTACTTC	TRBD1	TRBV6-5	-	TRBJ2-7
CSAKPGSRAFF	TGCAGTGCTAAGCCGGGCAGTAGAGCTTTCTTT	-	TRBV20-1	-	TRBJ1-1
CASSLVTGGWVDTQYF	TGTGCCAGCAGCCTCGTGACAGGGGGCTGGGTTGATACGCAGTATTTT	TRBD1	TRBV9	-	TRBJ2-3
CASSSGVSGQPQHF	TGTGCCAGCAGCTCAGGGGTATCGGGTCAGCCCCAGCATTTT	-	TRBV9	-	TRBJ1-5
CASSLVSSTRFF	TGCGCCAGCAGCTTGGTTTCTTCTACACGGTTCTTC	-	TRBV5-1	-	TRBJ2-1
CATAWRGQETQYF	TGTGCCACCGCCTGGAGGGGCCAAGAGACCCAGTACTTC	-	TRBV15	once	TRBJ2-5
CASSLQGNTEAFF	TGTGCCAGCAGCTTACAGGGGAACACTGAAGCTTTCTTT	-	TRBV11-3	-	TRBJ1-1
CASRFSGANVLTF	TGTGCCAGCAGGTTCTCTGGGGCCAACGTCCTGACTTTC	-	TRBV6-1	-	TRBJ2-6
CASSLVGGDTQYF	TGTGCCAGCAGCTTAGTTGGTGGGGATACGCAGTATTTT	-	TRBV7-2	-	TRBJ2-3
CASKMNRANTEAFF	TGTGCCAGCAAGATGAACAGGGCGAACACTGAAGCTTTCTTT	-	TRBV7-2	-	TRBJ1-1
CASSFTGIAEQYF	TGTGCCAGCAGCTTTACAGGGATTGCCGAGCAGTACTTC	-	TRBV7-2	-	TRBJ2-7
CASSLEVGELFF	TGTGCCAGCAGCCTCGAAGTCGGGGAGCTGTTTTTT	-	TRBV9	-	TRBJ2-2
CASKAPSKGNTEAFF	TGTGCCAGTAAAGCCCCATCCAAAGGAAACACTGAAGCTTTCTTT	-	TRBV19	-	TRBJ1-1
CASRRDRGDYGYTF	TGCGCCAGCAGGAGGGACAGAGGAGACTATGGCTACACCTTC	TRBD1	TRBV5-1	-	TRBJ1-2
CATSREASGPYNEQFF	TGTGCCACCAGCAGAGAGGCTAGCGGCCCTTACAATGAGCAGTTCTTC	TRBD2	TRBV15	-	TRBJ2-1
CASSMLSLRQFF	TGTGCCAGTAGTATGCTCTCGCTAAGGCAGTTCTTC	-	TRBV19	-	TRBJ2-1
CASRKTPWYQETQYF	TGTGCCAGCCGTAAGACCCCCTGGTACCAAGAGACCCAGTACTTC	-	TRBV2	once	TRBJ2-5
CASSTRASGRSLNNEQFF	TGTGCCAGTAGTACCCGGGCTAGCGGGAGGTCGTTGAACAATGAGCAGTTCTTC	TRBD2	TRBV19	-	TRBJ2-1
CASSEYNEQFF	TGTGCCAGCAGTGAATACAATGAGCAGTTCTTC	-	TRBV2	few	TRBJ2-1
CASMRGQGSYEQYF	TGTGCCAGCATGCGGGGACAGGGGTCCTACGAGCAGTACTTC	TRBD1	TRBV6-1	-	TRBJ2-7
CASSLDRSYGYTF	TGTGCCAGCAGCTTAGATCGGAGCTATGGCTACACCTTC	-	TRBV7-9	-	TRBJ1-2
CASSPGGAEADTQYF	TGTGCCAGCAGTCCAGGGGGGGCCGAGGCAGATACGCAGTATTTT	-	TRBV5-4	-	TRBJ2-3
CASSLDLTGGDYGYTF	TGTGCCAGCAGCTTGGACCTGACAGGGGGAGACTATGGCTACACCTTC	TRBD1	TRBV5-4	-	TRBJ1-2
CASTMNTEAFF	TGTGCCAGTACAATGAACACTGAAGCTTTCTTT	-	TRBV19	-	TRBJ1-1
CATRVLEVEGNSPLHF	TGTGCCACCAGGGTTTTGGAGGTGGAAGGTAATTCACCCCTCCACTTT	-	TRBV27	once	TRBJ1-6
CASSLGGTQETQYF	TGCGCCAGCAGCTTGGGGGGGACTCAAGAGACCCAGTACTTC	-	TRBV5-1	-	TRBJ2-5
CASSGLRMGNQPQHF	TGTGCCAGCAGTGGACTGAGGATGGGCAATCAGCCCCAGCATTTT	-	TRBV6-1	-	TRBJ1-5
CASSPLGAQETQYF	TGTGCCAGCTCACCACTGGGGGCCCAAGAGACCCAGTACTTC	-	TRBV18	-	TRBJ2-5
CASSPPGLNEQFF	TGTGCCAGCAGCCCCCCGGGGTTGAATGAGCAGTTCTTC	-	TRBV7-8	-	TRBJ2-1
CSVAAAGTGNYGYTF	TGCAGCGTTGCTGCAGCCGGGACAGGGAACTATGGCTACACCTTC	TRBD1	TRBV29-1	-	TRBJ1-2
CASSPPGTAGETQYF	TGTGCCAGTAGTCCCCCAGGGACGGCGGGGGAGACCCAGTACTTC	-	TRBV19	-	TRBJ2-5
CASSVTSGRGGELFF	TGTGCCAGTAGTGTGACTAGCGGGAGAGGCGGGGAGCTGTTTTTT	TRBD2	TRBV19	-	TRBJ2-2
CASSSRTPSYYEQYF	TGTGCCAGCAGTTCCAGGACACCGAGCTACTACGAGCAGTACTTC	-	TRBV6-7	-	TRBJ2-7
CASSLSSLSSYNEQFF	TGCGCCAGCAGCTTAAGTAGTTTGAGCTCCTACAATGAGCAGTTCTTC	-	TRBV5-1	-	TRBJ2-1
CAIAGTDSYEQYF	TGTGCCATAGCCGGGACAGACTCCTACGAGCAGTACTTC	TRBD1	TRBV10-3	-	TRBJ2-7
CASSPSKQGSLGEQFF	TGTGCCAGTAGCCCTTCAAAACAGGGGTCGTTAGGTGAGCAGTTCTTC	TRBD1	TRBV19	-	TRBJ2-1
CASSTGQGFSETQYF	TGTGCCAGCAGCACGGGACAGGGATTTTCAGAGACCCAGTACTTC	TRBD1	TRBV7-9	once	TRBJ2-5